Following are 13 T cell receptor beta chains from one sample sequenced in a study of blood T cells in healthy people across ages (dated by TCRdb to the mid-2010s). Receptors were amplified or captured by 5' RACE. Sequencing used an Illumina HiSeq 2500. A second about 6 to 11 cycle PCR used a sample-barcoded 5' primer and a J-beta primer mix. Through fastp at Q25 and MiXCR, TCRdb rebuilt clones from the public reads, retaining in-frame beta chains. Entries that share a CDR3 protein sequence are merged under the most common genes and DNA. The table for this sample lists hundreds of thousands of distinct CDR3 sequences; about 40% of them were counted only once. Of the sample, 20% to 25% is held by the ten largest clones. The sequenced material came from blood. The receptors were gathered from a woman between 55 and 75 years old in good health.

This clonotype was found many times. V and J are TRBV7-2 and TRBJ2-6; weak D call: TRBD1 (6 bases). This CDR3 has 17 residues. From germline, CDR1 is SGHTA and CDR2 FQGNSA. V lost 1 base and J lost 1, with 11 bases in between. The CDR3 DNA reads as TGTGCCAGCAGCTTAGGACACAGGGAGTCTGGGGCCAACGTCCTGACTTTC. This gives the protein CASSLGHRESGANVLTF.

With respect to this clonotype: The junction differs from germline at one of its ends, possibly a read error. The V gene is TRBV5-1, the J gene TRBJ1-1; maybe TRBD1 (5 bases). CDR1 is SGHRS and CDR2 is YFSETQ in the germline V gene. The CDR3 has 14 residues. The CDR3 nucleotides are TGCACCAGCAGCAACGGGGGGGATGGCACTGAAGCTTTCTTT. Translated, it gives CTSSNGGDGTEAFF. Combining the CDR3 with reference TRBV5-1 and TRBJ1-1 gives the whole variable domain KAGVTQTPRYLIKTRGQQVTLSCSPISGHRSVSWYQQTPGQGLQFLFEYFSETQRNKGNFPGRFSGRQFSNSRSEMNVSTLELGDSALYLCTSSNGGDGTEAFFGQGTRLTVV.

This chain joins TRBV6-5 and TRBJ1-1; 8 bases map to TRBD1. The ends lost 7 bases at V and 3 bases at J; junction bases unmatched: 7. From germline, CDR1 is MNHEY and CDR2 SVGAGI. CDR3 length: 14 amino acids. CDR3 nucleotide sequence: TGTGCCAGCATTCCCAGGGGGCGTGACACTGAAGCTTTCTTT. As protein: CASIPRGRDTEAFF.

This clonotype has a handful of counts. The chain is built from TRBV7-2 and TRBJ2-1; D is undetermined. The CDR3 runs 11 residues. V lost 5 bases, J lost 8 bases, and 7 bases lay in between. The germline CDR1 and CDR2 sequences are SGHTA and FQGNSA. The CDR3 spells CASSPTDEQFF. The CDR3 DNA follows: TGTGCCAGCAGCCCTACCGATGAGCAGTTCTTC.

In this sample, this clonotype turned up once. Written as DNA, the CDR3 is TGTGCCAGCAGCTTAGGGTTATTAGGCGAGCAGTACTTC. Amino acids: CASSLGLLGEQYF. The chain couples TRBV7-2 to TRBJ2-5; no clear D gene. The J call may be in error: the DNA end matches TRBJ2-7 better. The CDR3 runs 13 residues. Germline V gene lookup returns CDR1 SGHTA and CDR2 FQGNSA.

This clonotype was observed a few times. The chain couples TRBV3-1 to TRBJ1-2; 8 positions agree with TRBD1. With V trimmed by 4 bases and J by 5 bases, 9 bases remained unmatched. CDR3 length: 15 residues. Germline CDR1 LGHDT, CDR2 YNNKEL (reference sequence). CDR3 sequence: CASSPHRGGEYGYTF. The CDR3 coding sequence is TGTGCCAGCAGCCCTCACAGGGGGGGAGAGTATGGCTACACCTTC.

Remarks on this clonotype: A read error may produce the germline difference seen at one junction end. The CDR3 region is CAGSFRRAYEQYF. In DNA, the CDR3 is TGTGCCGGCAGTTTTCGGAGAGCCTACGAGCAGTACTTC. This chain links TRBV12-3 or TRBV12-4 with TRBJ2-7; D is unclear. This CDR3 contains 13 residues.

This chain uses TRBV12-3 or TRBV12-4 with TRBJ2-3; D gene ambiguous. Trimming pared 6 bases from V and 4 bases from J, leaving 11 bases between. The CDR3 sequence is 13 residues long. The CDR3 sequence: CASSNAPPDTQYF. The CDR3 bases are TGTGCCAGCAGCAACGCACCCCCAGATACGCAGTATTTT.

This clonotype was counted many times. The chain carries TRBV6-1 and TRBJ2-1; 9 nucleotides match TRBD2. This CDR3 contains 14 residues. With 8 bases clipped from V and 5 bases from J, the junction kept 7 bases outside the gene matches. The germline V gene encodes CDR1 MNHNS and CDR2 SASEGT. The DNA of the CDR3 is TGTGCCAGCGGGGGGGGACTAGCCGACAATGAGCAGTTCTTC. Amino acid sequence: CASGGGLADNEQFF.

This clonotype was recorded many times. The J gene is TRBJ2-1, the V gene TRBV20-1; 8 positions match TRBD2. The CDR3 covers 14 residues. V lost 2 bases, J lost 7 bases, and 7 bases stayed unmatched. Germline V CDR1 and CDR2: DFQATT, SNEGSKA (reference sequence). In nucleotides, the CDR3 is TGCAGTGCTAGACAGACTAGCGCGCCGAATGAGCAGTTCTTC. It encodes CSARQTSAPNEQFF.

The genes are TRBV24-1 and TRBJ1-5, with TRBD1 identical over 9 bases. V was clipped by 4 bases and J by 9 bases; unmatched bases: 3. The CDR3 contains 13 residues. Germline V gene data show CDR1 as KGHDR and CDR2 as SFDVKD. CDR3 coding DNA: TGTGCCACCAGTGACCTGGGACAGGGGCCCCAGCATTTT. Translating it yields CATSDLGQGPQHF.

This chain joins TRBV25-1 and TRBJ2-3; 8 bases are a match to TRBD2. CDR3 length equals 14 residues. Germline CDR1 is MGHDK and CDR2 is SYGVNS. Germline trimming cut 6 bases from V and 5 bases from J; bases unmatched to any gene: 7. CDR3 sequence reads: CASSPAGEVDTQYF. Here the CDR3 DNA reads TGTGCCAGCAGCCCAGCGGGAGAGGTAGATACGCAGTATTTT.

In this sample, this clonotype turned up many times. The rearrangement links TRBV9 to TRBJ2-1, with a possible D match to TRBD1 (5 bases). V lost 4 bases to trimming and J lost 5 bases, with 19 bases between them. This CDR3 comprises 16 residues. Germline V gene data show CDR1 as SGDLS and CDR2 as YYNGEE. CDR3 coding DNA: TGTGCCAGCAGCATAACAGGAAGGGCTGGGCACAATGAGCAGTTCTTC. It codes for CASSITGRAGHNEQFF.